This entry lists 14 T cell receptor beta chains sequenced from one sample in a study of blood T cell repertoires in COVID-19. TCRdb's table, derived via immunoSEQ multiplex PCR, lists solely in-frame clones and lacks some. The sample has fewer than 350,000 clones, roughly 90% seen once. Sequencing used peripheral blood. The receptors come from a woman in her thirties with COVID-19, enrolled during active disease.

J is TRBJ2-1 and V is TRBV11-3, with 7 nucleotides matching TRBD2. The CDR3 contains 15 residues. Per germline, CDR1 SGHNT and CDR2 YENEEA. J was trimmed by 1 base and V by 3 bases; bases with no gene match: 3. CDR3 residues: CASSLGSGSYNEQFF. CDR3 in DNA: TGTGCCAGCAGCTTGGGTAGCGGGTCCTACAATGAGCAGTTCTTC. The full variable domain, completed using reference TRBV11-3 and TRBJ2-1, is EAGVVQSPRYKIIEKKQPVAFWCNPISGHNTLYWYLQNLGQGPELLIRYENEEAVDDSQLPKDRFSAERLKGVDSTLKIQPAELGDSAVYLCASSLGSGSYNEQFFGPGTRLTVL.

The chain combines TRBV7-9 with TRBJ2-2, with TRBD1 matching over 9 bases. The V segment lost 5 bases and the J segment 3 bases; nucleotides outside the gene matches: 7. CDR1 is SEHNR and CDR2 is FQNEAQ in the germline V gene (reference sequence). The CDR3 runs 16 residues. CDR3 sequence: CASSPTGTGYTGELFF. CDR3 DNA: TGTGCCAGCAGCCCGACCGGGACAGGGTACACCGGGGAGCTGTTTTTT.

V is TRBV24-1 and J is TRBJ2-3; 8 bases are shared with TRBD1. CDR3 length equals 16 residues. After removal of 4 bases from V and 4 bases from J, the junction contained 9 bases not matched to a gene. Germline CDR1 KGHDR, CDR2 SFDVKD. CDR3: CATSDDRGRGPDTQYF. For the CDR3, the DNA is TGTGCCACCAGTGACGACAGGGGCCGGGGACCAGATACGCAGTATTTT.

The J gene is TRBJ1-4, the V gene TRBV27, with D unclear. Germline CDR1 reads MNHEY; CDR2 reads SMNVEV (reference sequence). The CDR3 has 12 amino acids. Deletions cut 5 bases from V and 4 bases from J, with 5 bases between. CDR3 protein: CASSRFNEKLFF. CDR3 sequence (DNA): TGTGCCAGCAGTCGGTTTAATGAAAAACTGTTTTTT.

V gene TRBV12-5 combines with J gene TRBJ2-5; tentative D call: TRBD2 (6 bases). The CDR3 length is 13 residues. Germline CDR1 is LGHNT and CDR2 is FRNRAP. V lost 6 bases to trimming and J lost 3 bases, with 11 bases between them. The CDR3 is CASGAGSEETQYF. CDR3 nucleotide sequence: TGTGCTAGTGGAGCCGGGAGCGAAGAGACCCAGTACTTC.

This chain joins TRBV4-1 and TRBJ2-3, with 7 bases lining up with TRBD2. This CDR3 is built from 13 residues. The V gene's germline CDR1 is MGHRA and CDR2 YSYEKL. After removal of 6 bases from V and 1 base from J, the junction contained 1 base not matched to a gene. The CDR3 sequence is CASRREGTDTQYF. The CDR3 DNA follows: TGCGCCAGCAGACGGGAGGGCACAGATACGCAGTATTTT.

The chain has TRBV3-1 (or the pseudogene TRBV3-2) and TRBJ2-1; perhaps TRBD2 as D (5 bases). Trimming removed 1 base at V and 9 bases at J, with 10 bases between. The CDR3 consists of 13 residues. Per germline, CDR1 LGHDT and CDR2 YNNKEL (reference sequence). This chain's CDR3 is CASSQGGPAEQFF. CDR3 nucleotide sequence: TGTGCCAGCAGCCAAGGAGGGCCAGCTGAGCAGTTCTTC.

About this clone: Different DNA sequences within this sample yield the same CDR3. This sequence joins TRBV11-2 and TRBJ2-2; D gene uncertain. V was cut by 1 base and J by 4 bases, with 10 bases left in between. Germline lookup yields CDR1 SGHAT and CDR2 FQNNGV. The CDR3 is 15 residues long. The CDR3 is CASSLGASGTGELFF. The DNA for the CDR3 is TGTGCCAGCAGCTTAGGAGCGAGTGGCACCGGGGAGCTGTTTTTT.

The chain is built from TRBV19 and TRBJ1-1, with no clear D. Between the trimmed V and J ends, which lost 5 bases and 1 base, there was a span of 8 bases. Germline CDR1 reads LNHDA; CDR2 reads SQIVND (reference sequence). This CDR3 comprises 13 residues. CDR3 protein: CASSLARNTEAFF. CDR3 DNA: TGTGCCAGTAGTCTGGCAAGGAACACTGAAGCTTTCTTT.

In its sample, this clone was seen once. Its ends do not fully match the called genes, so a read error is possible. The chain has TRBV19 and TRBJ2-7; 8 bases fit TRBD2. The germline CDR1 and CDR2 sequences are LNHDA and SQIVND (reference sequence). The CDR3 sequence is 15 residues long. The CDR3 spells CASRIEAGVAYEQYF. The CDR3 DNA reads TGTGCCAGTAGGATAGAAGCGGGAGTGGCCTACGAGCAGTACTTC.

This chain uses TRBV5-1 with TRBJ2-3; a possible D gene is TRBD1 (6 bases). Germline V gene lookup returns CDR1 SGHRS and CDR2 YFSETQ. The CDR3 is 15 amino acids. V was shortened by 1 base and J by 4 bases, with 13 bases between the two germline ends. CDR3 nucleotides: TGCGCCAGCAGCTTGAGGGGGAATACGGCAGATACGCAGTATTTT. Amino acids: CASSLRGNTADTQYF.

The chain combines TRBV28 with TRBJ2-7; D perhaps matches TRBD1 (6 bases). The CDR3 has 13 residues. CDR1 is MDHEN and CDR2 is SYDVKM in the germline V gene. The V and J ends lost 3 bases and 2 bases respectively, with 8 bases between them. CDR3 amino acids: CASSLGDTYEQYF. The CDR3 DNA follows: TGTGCCAGCAGTTTGGGGGACACCTACGAGCAGTACTTC.

V usage is TRBV10-3 and J usage is TRBJ2-7; 7 bases are a match to TRBD1. Germline trimming cut 7 bases from V and 6 bases from J; bases unmatched to any gene: 3. Looked up from germline, CDR1 is ENHRY and CDR2 is SYGVKD. The CDR3 spans 11 residues. CDR3 protein: CAITPGGEQYF. Written as DNA, the CDR3 is TGTGCCATCACCCCAGGGGGCGAGCAGTACTTC.

The genes are TRBV7-6 and TRBJ1-3; weak D call: TRBD1 (6 bases). The CDR3 extends over 14 amino acids. Germline V gene data show CDR1 as SGHVS and CDR2 as FNYEAQ. Trimming removed 1 base at V and 3 bases at J, with 7 bases between. As DNA, the CDR3 is TGTGCCAGCAGCTTAGGGGGGCTTGGAAACACCATATATTTT. This translates into CASSLGGLGNTIYF. Full variable domain (remainder filled in from reference TRBV7-6 and TRBJ1-3): GAGVSQSPRYKVTKRGQDVALRCDPISGHVSLYWYRQALGQGPEFLTYFNYEAQQDKSGLPNDRFSAERPEGSISTLTIQRTEQRDSAMYRCASSLGGLGNTIYFGEGSWLTVV.